Below, 14 T cell receptor beta chains from the same sample are listed, as sequenced in a study of immune cell composition in non-small cell lung cancer listed by TCRdb under 2017. The library was produced with the immunoSEQ multiplex PCR assay. Entries here come from immuneACCESS through TCRdb and include only in-frame sequences with V and J called. Some clones fail to appear in such tables; in the studies checked, an unresolved V gene covers under half of the shortfall, and the cause of the remainder is unknown. The sample profile shows 5,500 to 6,000 clones; about three quarters of them were found once. Of the sample, around 6.7% falls within the top ten clones. Sample: lung tumor tissue. Receptors were obtained from a human donor with non-small cell lung cancer.

The chain employs TRBV5-5 and TRBJ2-1, with 10 bases matching TRBD2. J was trimmed by 4 bases and V by 0 bases; bases with no gene match: 1. The germline gives CDR1 SGHKS, CDR2 YYEKEE (reference sequence). The CDR3 length is 15 residues. CDR3 in DNA: TGTGCCAGCAGCTTGGGACTAGCGGGTTACAATGAGCAGTTCTTC. It translates to CASSLGLAGYNEQFF.

This chain joins TRBV4-1 and TRBJ1-2, with 8 bases identical to TRBD1. Germline-derived CDR1 and CDR2 are MGHRA and YSYEKL. V was clipped by 0 bases and J by 5 bases; unmatched bases: 8. This CDR3 has 16 amino acids. DNA for the CDR3: TGCGCCAGCAGCCAAGATAGGCTACAGGGGGTTTATGGCTACACCTTC. This codes for CASSQDRLQGVYGYTF.

The J gene is TRBJ2-5, the V gene TRBV9; perhaps TRBD2 as D (5 bases). Germline V gives CDR1 SGDLS, CDR2 YYNGEE. Trimming left V 0 bases short and J 4 bases short, with 13 bases between. This CDR3 region has 15 residues. The CDR3 loop is CASSVDSFEGETQYF. CDR3 DNA: TGTGCCAGCAGCGTAGATTCGTTCGAGGGAGAGACCCAGTACTTC. Drawing the rest from reference TRBV9 and TRBJ2-5, the complete variable domain is DSGVTQTPKHLITATGQRVTLRCSPRSGDLSVYWYQQSLDQGLQFLIQYYNGEERAKGNILERFSAQQFPDLHSELNLSSLELGDSALYFCASSVDSFEGETQYFGPGTRLLVL.

The chain links TRBV15 to TRBJ2-1; D call uncertain. The CDR3 totals 14 residues. Germline V gene data show CDR1 as LNHNV and CDR2 as YYDKDF (reference sequence). V lost 0 bases to trimming and J lost 8 bases, with 11 bases between them. CDR3 loop: CATSRDKWLYEQFF. CDR3 in DNA: TGTGCCACCAGCAGAGATAAGTGGCTTTATGAGCAGTTCTTC.

The chain recombines TRBV5-1 with TRBJ2-1, with 15 bases aligning to TRBD2. CDR3 size: 16 residues. Germline V gene data show CDR1 as SGHRS and CDR2 as YFSETQ. With V trimmed by 5 bases and J by 7 bases, 7 bases remained unmatched. The CDR3, as DNA: TGCGCCAGCAGATCCGGGACTAGCGGGGGGCGGAATGAGCAGTTCTTC. This sequence encodes CASRSGTSGGRNEQFF.

This chain links TRBV28 with TRBJ2-3, with 9 bases lining up with TRBD1. The CDR3 loop spans 16 amino acids. Germline assignment: CDR1 MDHEN and CDR2 SYDVKM. Trimming took 4 bases from V and 2 from J; bases not matched to a gene: 7. The CDR3 region is CASSSGQGRTTDTQYF. CDR3 nucleotides: TGTGCCAGCAGTTCCGGACAGGGGCGGACCACAGATACGCAGTATTTT.

The V and J genes are TRBV2 and TRBJ1-5, with D possibly matching TRBD1 (6 bases). This CDR3 spans 17 amino acids. Trimming removed 0 bases from V and 0 bases from J, with 12 bases in between. Germline V gene data show CDR1 as SNHLY and CDR2 as FYNNEI. In nucleotides, the CDR3 is TGTGCCAGCAGTGAAGCGCGGACAGAGCTTAGCAATCAGCCCCAGCATTTT. This encodes CASSEARTELSNQPQHF.

This rearrangement joins TRBV27 to TRBJ1-6; TRBD1 is a possible D gene (6 bases). The CDR3 length is 15 residues. Per the germline V gene, CDR1 is MNHEY and CDR2 is SMNVEV (reference sequence). The V gene lost 4 bases and the J gene lost 10 bases, with 17 bases spanning the gap. CDR3 sequence (DNA): TGTGCCAGCAGTTATGGGGACATTGAGAGCTCACCCCTCCACTTT. Translated, it gives CASSYGDIESSPLHF.

The chain links TRBV11-2 to TRBJ1-2, with D perhaps TRBD1 (5 bases). The V gene lost 10 bases and the J gene lost 0 bases, with 15 bases spanning the gap. The CDR3 runs to 14 residues. Germline loops: CDR1 SGHAT, CDR2 FQNNGV. The CDR3, as DNA: TGTGCCAACAGGCGGGGTGTCTCTAACTATGGCTACACCTTC. Its protein product is CANRRGVSNYGYTF.

V gene TRBV6-6 combines with J gene TRBJ2-2; no firm D call. Germline V CDR1 and CDR2: MNHNY, SVGAGI (reference sequence). V was clipped by 2 bases and J by 3 bases, with 4 bases between them. CDR3 length: 13 residues. The CDR3 nucleotides are TGTGCCAGCAGTTACGGCTACACCGGGGAGCTGTTTTTT. Its protein product is CASSYGYTGELFF.

This chain uses TRBV5-5 with TRBJ1-2; 9 positions match TRBD1. Unmatched junction bases numbered 13, after V lost 3 bases and J lost 4 bases. The CDR3 loop spans 17 amino acids. Germline values: CDR1 SGHKS, CDR2 YYEKEE (reference sequence). CDR3 nucleotides: TGTGCCAGCAGCTCAAACCCGGGACAGGGAACTTCCTATGGCTACACCTTC. Encoded protein: CASSSNPGQGTSYGYTF. The full variable domain, in which reference TRBV5-5 and TRBJ1-2 provide the parts outside the CDR3, is DAGVTQSPTHLIKTRGQQVTLRCSPISGHKSVSWYQQVLGQGPQFIFQYYEKEERGRGNFPDRFSARQFPNYSSELNVNALLLGDSALYLCASSSNPGQGTSYGYTFGSGTRLTVV.

The CDR3 protein is CATYSTALSNYGYTF. For the CDR3, the DNA is TGTGCCACCTACTCGACAGCCCTCTCTAACTATGGCTACACCTTC. J is TRBJ1-2 and V is TRBV11-2, with a weak D call TRBD1 (5 bases). Trimming removed 10 bases from V and 0 bases from J, with 18 bases in between. This CDR3 comprises 15 residues. Germline V gene lookup returns CDR1 SGHAT and CDR2 FQNNGV.

V is TRBV27 and J is TRBJ1-3; D unresolved. The germline V gene encodes CDR1 MNHEY and CDR2 SMNVEV (reference sequence). This CDR3 contains 15 residues. The ends were cut back, 5 bases at V and 4 bases at J, with 15 bases in the middle. CDR3 loop: CASSLGWGVGNTIYF. The CDR3 nucleotides are TGTGCCAGCAGTCTGGGATGGGGAGTAGGAAACACCATATATTTT.

The genes are TRBV10-1 and TRBJ1-1; maybe TRBD1 (5 bases). Trimming pared 3 bases from V and 1 base from J, leaving 9 bases between. There are 14 residues in the CDR3. Germline assignment: CDR1 WNHNN and CDR2 SYGVQD (reference sequence). The CDR3 sequence is CASSDLGGNTEAFF. CDR3 DNA sequence: TGCGCCAGCAGTGATCTGGGGGGGAACACTGAAGCTTTCTTT.